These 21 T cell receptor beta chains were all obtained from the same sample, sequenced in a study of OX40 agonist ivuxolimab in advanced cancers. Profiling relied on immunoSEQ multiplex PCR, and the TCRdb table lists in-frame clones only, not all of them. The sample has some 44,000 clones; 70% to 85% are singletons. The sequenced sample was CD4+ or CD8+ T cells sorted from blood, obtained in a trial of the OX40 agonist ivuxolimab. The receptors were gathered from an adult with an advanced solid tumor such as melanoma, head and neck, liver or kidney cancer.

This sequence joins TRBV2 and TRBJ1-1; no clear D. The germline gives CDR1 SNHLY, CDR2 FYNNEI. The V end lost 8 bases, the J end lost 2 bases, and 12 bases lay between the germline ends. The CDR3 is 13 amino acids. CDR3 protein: CASCGQVNTEAFF. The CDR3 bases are TGTGCCAGCTGTGGCCAGGTAAACACTGAAGCTTTCTTT.

The CDR3 DNA sequence: TGTGCCAGCAGCCCCGGGACAGGTGGATCCGAAGCTTTCTTT. Translating it yields CASSPGTGGSEAFF. This chain uses TRBV7-8 with TRBJ1-1; 8 nucleotides line up with TRBD1. The length of the CDR3 is 14 residues. Germline V gene lookup returns CDR1 SGHVS and CDR2 FQNEAQ. J gave up 8 bases and V 5 bases, and 10 bases lay outside the gene matches.

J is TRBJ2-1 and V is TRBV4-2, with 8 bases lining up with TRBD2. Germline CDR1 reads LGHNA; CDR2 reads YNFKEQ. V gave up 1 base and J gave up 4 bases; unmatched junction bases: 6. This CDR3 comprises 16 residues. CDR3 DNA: TGTGCCAGCAGCCAAGGTGCACTAGCGGCTTACAATGAGCAGTTCTTC. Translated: CASSQGALAAYNEQFF.

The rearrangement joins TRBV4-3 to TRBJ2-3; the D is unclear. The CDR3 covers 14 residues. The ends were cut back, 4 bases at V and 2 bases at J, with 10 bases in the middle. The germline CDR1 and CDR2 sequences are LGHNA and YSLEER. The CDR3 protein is CASSPEVYTDTQYF. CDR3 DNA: TGCGCCAGCAGCCCCGAGGTCTACACAGATACGCAGTATTTT.

The CDR3 DNA is TGTGCCAGCAGCCCTCGGGGGCAGCAGTCCTATAATTCACCCCTCCACTTT. Translated, it gives CASSPRGQQSYNSPLHF. The chain has TRBV7-2 and TRBJ1-6, with a tentative D call TRBD1 (6 bases). Trimming shortened V by 5 bases and J by 1 base, and 15 bases separated the two germline ends. This CDR3 has 17 residues. Per the germline V gene, CDR1 is SGHTA and CDR2 is FQGNSA.

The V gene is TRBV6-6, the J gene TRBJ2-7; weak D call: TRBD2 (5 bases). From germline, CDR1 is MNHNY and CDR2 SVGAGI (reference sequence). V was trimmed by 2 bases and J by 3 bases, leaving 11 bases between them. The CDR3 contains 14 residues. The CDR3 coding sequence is TGTGCCAGCAGTTACGGGAGAACCTTCTACGAGCAGTACTTC. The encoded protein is CASSYGRTFYEQYF.

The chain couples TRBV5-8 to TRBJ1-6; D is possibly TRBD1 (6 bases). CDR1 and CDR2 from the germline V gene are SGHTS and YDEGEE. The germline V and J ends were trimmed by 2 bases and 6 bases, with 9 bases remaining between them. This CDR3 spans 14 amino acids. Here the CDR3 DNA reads TGTGCCAGCAGCTTACAGGGTGTTAATTCACCCCTCCACTTT. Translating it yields CASSLQGVNSPLHF.

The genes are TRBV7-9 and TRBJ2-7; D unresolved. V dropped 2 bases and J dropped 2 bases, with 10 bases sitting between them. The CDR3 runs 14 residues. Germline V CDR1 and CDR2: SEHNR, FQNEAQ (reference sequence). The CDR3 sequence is CASSLILKPYEQYF. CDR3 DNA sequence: TGTGCCAGCAGCTTAATCCTCAAACCCTACGAGCAGTACTTC. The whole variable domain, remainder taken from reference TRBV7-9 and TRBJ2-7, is DTGVSQNPRHKITKRGQNVTFRCDPISEHNRLYWYRQTLGQGPEFLTYFQNEAQLEKSRLLSDRFSAERPKGSFSTLEIQRTEQGDSAMYLCASSLILKPYEQYFGPGTRLTVT.

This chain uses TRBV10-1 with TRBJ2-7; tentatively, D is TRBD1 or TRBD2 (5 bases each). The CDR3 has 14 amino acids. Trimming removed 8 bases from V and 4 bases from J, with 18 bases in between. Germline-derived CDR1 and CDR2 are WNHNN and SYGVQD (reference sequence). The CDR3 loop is CASVPGPRTYEQYF. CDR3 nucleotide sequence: TGCGCCAGCGTGCCGGGACCTAGAACTTACGAGCAGTACTTC.

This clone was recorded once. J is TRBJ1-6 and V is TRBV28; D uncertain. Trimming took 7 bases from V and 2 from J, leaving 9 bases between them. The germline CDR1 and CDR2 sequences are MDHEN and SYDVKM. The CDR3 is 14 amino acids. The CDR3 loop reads CASTPKAYNSPLHF. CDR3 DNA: TGTGCCAGCACCCCAAAAGCCTATAATTCACCCCTCCACTTT.

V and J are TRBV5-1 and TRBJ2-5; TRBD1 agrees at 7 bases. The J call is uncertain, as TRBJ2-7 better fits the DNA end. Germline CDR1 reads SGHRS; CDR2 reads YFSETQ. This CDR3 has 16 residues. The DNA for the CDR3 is TGCGCCAGCAGCTTGATTGTGTCAGGGGGCTCCTACGAGCAGTACTTC. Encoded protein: CASSLIVSGGSYEQYF.

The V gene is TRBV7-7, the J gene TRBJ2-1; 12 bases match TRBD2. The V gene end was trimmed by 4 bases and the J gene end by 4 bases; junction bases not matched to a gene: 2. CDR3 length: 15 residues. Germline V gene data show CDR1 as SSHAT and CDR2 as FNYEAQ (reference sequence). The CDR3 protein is CASSSGLAGYNEQFF. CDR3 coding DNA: TGTGCCAGCAGCTCTGGACTAGCGGGGTACAATGAGCAGTTCTTC.

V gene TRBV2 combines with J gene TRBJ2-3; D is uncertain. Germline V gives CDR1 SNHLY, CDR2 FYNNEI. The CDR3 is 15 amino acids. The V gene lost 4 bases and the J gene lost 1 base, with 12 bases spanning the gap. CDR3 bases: TGTGCCAGCAGTGCACAAGGACCAGGCACAGATACGCAGTATTTT. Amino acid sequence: CASSAQGPGTDTQYF.

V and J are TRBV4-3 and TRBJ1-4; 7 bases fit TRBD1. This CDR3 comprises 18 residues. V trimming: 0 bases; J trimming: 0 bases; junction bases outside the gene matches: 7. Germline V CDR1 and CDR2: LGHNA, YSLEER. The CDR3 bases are TGCGCCAGCAGCCAAGAATATGGGACAGAGACAACTAATGAAAAACTGTTTTTT. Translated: CASSQEYGTETTNEKLFF.

Written as DNA, the CDR3 is TGTGCCAGTACTTACAGGGGGGGGAACACTGAAGCTTTCTTT. Translation: CASTYRGGNTEAFF. The V and J genes are TRBV19 and TRBJ1-1; 8 bases agree with TRBD1. This CDR3 comprises 14 residues. The germline CDR1 and CDR2 sequences are LNHDA and SQIVND (reference sequence). Germline trimming cut 7 bases from V and 1 base from J; bases unmatched to any gene: 5.

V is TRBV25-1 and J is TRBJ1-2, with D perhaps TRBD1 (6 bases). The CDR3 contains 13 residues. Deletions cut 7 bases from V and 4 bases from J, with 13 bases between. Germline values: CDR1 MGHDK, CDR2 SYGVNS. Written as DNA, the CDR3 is TGTGCCAGCACCGACAGGATGGGCTATGGCTACACCTTC. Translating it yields CASTDRMGYGYTF.

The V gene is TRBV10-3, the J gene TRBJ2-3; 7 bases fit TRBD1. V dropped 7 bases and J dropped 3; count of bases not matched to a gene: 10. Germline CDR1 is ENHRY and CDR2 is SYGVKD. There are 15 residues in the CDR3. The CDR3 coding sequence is TGTGCCATCAAACGGACAGGCAAAAAAACAGATACGCAGTATTTT. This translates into CAIKRTGKKTDTQYF.

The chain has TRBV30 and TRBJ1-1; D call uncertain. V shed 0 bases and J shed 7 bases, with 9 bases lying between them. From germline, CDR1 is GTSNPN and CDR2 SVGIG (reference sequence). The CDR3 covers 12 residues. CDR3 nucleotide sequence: TGTGCCTGGAGTGTACAATGGAGTGAAGCTTTCTTT. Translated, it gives CAWSVQWSEAFF. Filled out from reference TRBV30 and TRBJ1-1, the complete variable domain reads SQTIHQWPATLVQPVGSPLSLECTVEGTSNPNLYWYRQAAGRGLQLLFYSVGIGQISSEVPQNLSASRPQDRQFILSSKKLLLSDSGFYLCAWSVQWSEAFFGQGTRLTVV.

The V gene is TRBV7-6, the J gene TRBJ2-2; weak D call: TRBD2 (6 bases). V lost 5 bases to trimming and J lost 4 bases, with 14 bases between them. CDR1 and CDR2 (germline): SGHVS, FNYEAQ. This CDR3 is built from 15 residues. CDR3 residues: CASSPRGGLTGELFF. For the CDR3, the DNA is TGTGCCAGCAGCCCCCGGGGAGGACTCACCGGGGAGCTGTTTTTT.

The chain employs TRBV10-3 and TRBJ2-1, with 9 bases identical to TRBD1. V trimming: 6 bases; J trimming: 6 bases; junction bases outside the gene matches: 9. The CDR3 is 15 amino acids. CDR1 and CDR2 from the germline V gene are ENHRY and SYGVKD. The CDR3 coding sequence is TGTGCCATCAGCCCCGGGACAGGGCTCTCCAATGAGCAGTTCTTC. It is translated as CAISPGTGLSNEQFF.

The CDR3 coding sequence is TGTGCCAGCCCTGGGAAGCATGGCTACACCTTC. Its translation is CASPGKHGYTF. The chain combines TRBV5-4 with TRBJ1-2; D unclear. From germline, CDR1 is SGHNT and CDR2 YYREEE (reference sequence). The germline V and J ends were trimmed by 7 bases and 6 bases, with 10 bases remaining between them. The CDR3 is made up of 11 amino acids. Looking up the rest from reference TRBV5-4 and TRBJ1-2 gives the full variable domain: ETGVTQSPTHLIKTRGQQVTLRCSSQSGHNTVSWYQQALGQGPQFIFQYYREEENGRGNFPPRFSGLQFPNYSSELNVNALELDDSALYLCASPGKHGYTFGSGTRLTVV.